Listed below are T cell receptor beta chains from one sample, sequenced in a study of OX40 agonist ivuxolimab in advanced cancers. The data were produced by immunoSEQ multiplex PCR, yet TCRdb's version contains in-frame clones alone and is incomplete. The profile shows roughly 40,000 clones, 88% of them singletons. The source material was CD4+ or CD8+ T cells sorted from blood, sampled in a trial of the OX40 agonist ivuxolimab. The origin of the receptors is an adult with an advanced solid tumor such as melanoma, head and neck, liver or kidney cancer. Each CDR3 is given with its conserved first and last residue. D genes are given only for firm matches. Some rows have no size entry. The others give once, few or many, or a class for an expanded clone.

TRBJ1-4 | . | . | TRBV2 | CASSAPRQITNEKLFF | TGTGCCAGCAGTGCTCCCCGACAGATAACTAATGAAAAACTGTTTTTT
TRBJ1-5 | . | . | TRBV6-5 | CASSHQGYNQPQHF | TGTGCCAGCAGCCATCAGGGGTACAATCAGCCCCAGCATTTT
TRBJ2-1 | TRBD1 | . | TRBV10-3 | CAISVKTGSKGEQFF | TGTGCCATCAGTGTAAAGACAGGGTCGAAGGGTGAGCAGTTCTTC
TRBJ2-5 | TRBD2 | . | TRBV5-6 | CASSSGLEETQYF | TGTGCCAGCAGCTCGGGACTAGAAGAGACCCAGTACTTC
TRBJ1-2 | . | . | TRBV5-1 | CASSLGVRTAPYGYTF | TGCGCCAGCAGCTTGGGCGTTAGGACAGCGCCCTATGGCTACACCTTC
TRBJ2-7 | . | . | TRBV5-5 | CASSLGRLGDEQYF | TGTGCCAGCAGCTTGGGGCGGCTAGGGGACGAGCAGTACTTC
TRBJ2-7 | TRBD1 | . | TRBV19 | CARGPGQGALYEQYF | TGTGCCAGGGGTCCGGGACAGGGGGCCCTCTACGAGCAGTACTTC
TRBJ1-4 | . | . | TRBV5-6 | CASSLAGGREKLFF | TGTGCCAGCAGCTTGGCTGGGGGACGTGAAAAACTGTTTTTT
TRBJ1-1 | . | . | TRBV29-1 | CSVEGTHREDPEAFF | TGCAGCGTTGAGGGCACCCACCGAGAGGACCCTGAAGCTTTCTTT
TRBJ1-1 | . | . | TRBV4-3 | CASSQERGMNTEAFF | TGCGCCAGCAGCCAAGAGAGGGGAATGAACACTGAAGCTTTCTTT
TRBJ1-5 | . | . | TRBV21-1 | CASSKESYRGSFSNQPQHF | TGTGCCAGCAGCAAAGAATCATACAGGGGGTCCTTTAGCAATCAGCCCCAGCATTTT
TRBJ1-2 | . | . | TRBV6-5 | CASSTTFNYGYTF | TGTGCCAGCAGTACCACTTTTAACTATGGCTACACCTTC
TRBJ1-1 | TRBD1 | once | TRBV6-1 | CASRTGPTEAFF | TGTGCCAGCAGGACAGGGCCCACTGAAGCTTTCTTT
TRBJ1-2 | . | . | TRBV5-1 | CASSFGGEDYYGYTF | TGCGCCAGCAGCTTCGGTGGGGAGGACTACTATGGCTACACCTTC
TRBJ1-1 | . | once | TRBV11-2 | CASSLSGRGYTEAFF | TGTGCCAGCAGCTTAAGTGGCCGGGGGTACACTGAAGCTTTCTTT
TRBJ2-1 | TRBD2 | . | TRBV5-4 | CASSTTSGGAFGFF | TGTGCCAGCAGCACTACTAGCGGGGGGGCCTTCGGTTTCTTC
TRBJ1-5 | TRBD1 | once | TRBV5-6 | CASSSNRGQPQHF | TGTGCCAGCAGCTCCAACAGGGGCCAGCCCCAGCATTTT
TRBJ1-2 | . | many | TRBV27 | CASSLKVAVSGYTF | TGTGCCAGCAGTTTAAAGGTCGCAGTAAGTGGCTACACCTTC
TRBJ1-1 | . | . | TRBV11-2 | CASSLDARDVAEAFF | TGTGCCAGCAGCTTAGACGCCAGGGATGTTGCTGAAGCTTTCTTT
TRBJ2-7 | . | . | TRBV5-4 | CASSLDGELYEQYF | TGTGCCAGCAGCTTGGACGGGGAACTCTACGAGCAGTACTTC
TRBJ1-1 | . | . | TRBV14 | CASRQGWGTEAFF | TGTGCCAGCAGACAGGGATGGGGCACTGAAGCTTTCTTT
TRBJ2-3 | TRBD2 | . | TRBV6-4 | CASSVGLAGPTDTQYF | TGTGCCAGCAGTGTAGGACTAGCGGGGCCCACAGATACGCAGTATTTT
TRBJ2-4 | . | . | TRBV7-2 | CASSLHGVRNIQYF | TGTGCCAGCAGCTTACATGGGGTCAGGAACATTCAGTACTTC
TRBJ2-5 | TRBD2 | . | TRBV12-5 | CASGSSLAGGLGYQETQYF | TGTGCTAGTGGTTCTTCCCTAGCGGGGGGGCTGGGGTACCAAGAGACCCAGTACTTC
TRBJ1-5 | . | . | TRBV28 | CASSLWSGSQPQHF | TGTGCCAGCAGTTTATGGTCAGGGAGTCAGCCCCAGCATTTT
TRBJ2-3 | . | once | TRBV15 | CATSTGPASTDTQYF | TGTGCCACCAGCACGGGACCCGCTAGCACAGATACGCAGTATTTT
TRBJ2-7 | . | . | TRBV28 | CASSQTVGGSYEQYF | TGTGCCAGCAGTCAAACGGTCGGGGGATCCTACGAGCAGTACTTC
TRBJ2-3 | TRBD1 | . | TRBV7-9 | CASSWTGGLRDTQYF | TGTGCCAGCAGCTGGACAGGGGGCCTCAGGGATACGCAGTATTTT
TRBJ2-7 | . | . | TRBV10-3 | CAISEGDTSYEQYF | TGTGCCATCAGTGAGGGGGACACCTCCTACGAGCAGTACTTC
TRBJ1-1 | . | . | TRBV29-1 | CSVEDPRRGRNTEAFF | TGCAGCGTTGAAGACCCCCGTCGTGGACGGAACACTGAAGCTTTCTTT
TRBJ1-1 | . | once | TRBV2 | CASSERLVNTEAFF | TGTGCCAGCAGTGAGAGGTTAGTTAACACTGAAGCTTTCTTT
TRBJ2-1 | . | . | TRBV27 | CASSSTRFEQFF | TGTGCCAGCAGTTCTACTAGGTTTGAGCAGTTCTTC
TRBJ1-2 | . | . | TRBV28 | CASRISTGLGYGYTF | TGTGCCAGCAGGATTTCAACAGGGCTGGGCTATGGCTACACCTTC
TRBJ2-5 | . | . | TRBV20-1 | CSAKVETQYF | TGCAGTGCCAAGGTGGAGACCCAGTACTTC
TRBJ1-2 | TRBD1 | . | TRBV7-9 | CASSPGRDRGPNYGYTF | TGTGCCAGCAGCCCCGGTAGAGACAGGGGGCCTAACTATGGCTACACCTTC
TRBJ1-2 | TRBD1 | . | TRBV5-1 | CASSLAGDSRGYTF | TGCGCCAGCAGCTTGGCCGGGGACAGTCGTGGCTACACCTTC
TRBJ1-1 | . | . | TRBV7-3 | CASSSQGGRWNTEAFF | TGTGCCAGCAGCTCACAGGGAGGGCGTTGGAACACTGAAGCTTTCTTT
TRBJ2-1 | . | . | TRBV7-6 | CASSRGPGAIYNEQFF | TGTGCCAGCAGCAGGGGCCCAGGGGCCATATACAATGAGCAGTTCTTC
TRBJ1-5 | . | . | TRBV15 | CATSTYPGLSNQPQHF | TGTGCCACCAGCACCTACCCGGGACTCAGCAATCAGCCCCAGCATTTT
TRBJ1-2 | TRBD1 | few | TRBV4-1 | CASSLGTGNYGYTF | TGCGCCAGCAGCCTCGGGACAGGGAACTATGGCTACACCTTC
TRBJ1-5 | . | . | TRBV5-1 | CASSLEVLGSNQPQHF | TGCGCCAGCAGCTTGGAAGTTTTGGGTAGCAATCAGCCCCAGCATTTT
TRBJ1-2 | TRBD1 | . | TRBV29-1 | CSVDRGISGYTF | TGCAGCGTAGACAGGGGGATCTCTGGCTACACCTTC
TRBJ2-1 | TRBD1 | . | TRBV12-5 | CASGPGGQGGDEQFF | TGTGCTAGTGGTCCCGGGGGACAGGGCGGGGATGAGCAGTTCTTC
TRBJ1-1 | . | . | TRBV6-5 | CASMEFMNTEAFF | TGTGCCAGCATGGAGTTCATGAACACTGAAGCTTTCTTT
TRBJ1-2 | . | few | TRBV27 | CASSLGDGANYGYTF | TGTGCCAGCAGTTTAGGGGACGGAGCTAACTATGGCTACACCTTC
TRBJ2-7 | . | . | TRBV5-4 | CAMLGSSGYEQYF | TGTGCCATGCTAGGGAGTTCGGGCTACGAGCAGTACTTC
TRBJ1-5 | TRBD1 | . | TRBV4-3 | CASSQDLRGLKQPQHF | TGCGCCAGCAGCCAAGATCTCAGGGGGCTAAAACAGCCCCAGCATTTT
TRBJ1-1 | TRBD1 | . | TRBV28 | CASSSRTGVDTEAFF | TGTGCCAGCAGTTCCCGGACAGGGGTGGACACTGAAGCTTTCTTT